This TCR beta chain was sequenced for a study of cytomegalovirus exposure and HLA in healthy donors. Across the study: Within the Caucasian-associated ancestry cluster were around four fifths of the approximately 400 genotyped donors.

CDR1 is SQVTM and CDR2 is ANQGSEA in the germline V gene. There are 14 residues in the CDR3. V lost 7 bases, J lost 0 bases, and 15 bases lay in between. In the PCR, 60 Vbeta and 13 Jbeta primers were used. Assay used: immunoSEQ multiplex PCR; TCRdb lists only in-frame clones, some missing. In the table there are about 150,000 clones, 75% to 80% of which are singletons. The rearrangement links TRBV29-1 to TRBJ1-1; D may be TRBD1 (5 bases). The specimen sequenced was PBMCs. The sequence derives from a woman aged 25-40 years in good health and CMV-seronegative. DNA for the CDR3: TGCAGCGCCCAACAGGTTATCATGAACACTGAAGCTTTCTTT. This codes for CSAQQVIMNTEAFF.